This TCR beta chain was found in a study of T cell responses to AZD1222 COVID-19 vaccine. The CDR3 sequence is 14 residues long. Deletions cut 0 bases from V and 6 bases from J, with 12 bases between. Per the germline V gene, CDR1 is MNHEY and CDR2 is SVGAGI. About this clone itself: What it binds is not known.

Study-wide results and caveats: It was only a handful of AZD1222 recipients who were seropositive at baseline. The study sampled repertoires only after the peak T cell response.

The table came from immunoSEQ multiplex PCR; TCRdb's copy has only in-frame clones and leaves some out. The repertoire holds about 180,000 clones, around 88% seen once, with around 10% in the top ten. The sequenced sample was peripheral blood, obtained 28 days after the second AZD1222 dose. The clonotype originates from an adult who received the AZD1222 COVID-19 vaccine. The rearrangement joins TRBV6-5 to TRBJ2-7; D perhaps matches TRBD2 (6 bases). The CDR3: CASSYSTAGLEQYF. DNA for the CDR3: TGTGCCAGCAGTTACTCGACCGCGGGGCTCGAGCAGTACTTC.